A selection of T cell receptor beta chains follows, all from one sample in a study of T cells after posttransplantation cyclophosphamide. Profiling relied on immunoSEQ multiplex PCR, and the TCRdb table lists in-frame clones only, not all of them. The table lists some 23,000 clones, with no singletons. Sequencing input: PBMCs. Receptors originate from a woman aged 45 to 65 in good health, CMV-negative, and a related stem cell transplant donor. CDR3s include the opening cysteine and the closing phenylalanine or tryptophan. D genes are given only for firm matches. The size field reads once, few, many, or a class for an expanded clone.

clone size	J gene	D gene	V gene	CDR3 protein	CDR3 DNA
many	TRBJ2-7	TRBD2	TRBV7-2	CASSNRDYPYEQYF	TGTGCCAGCAGCAACCGGGACTATCCCTACGAGCAGTACTTC
few	TRBJ2-5	TRBD2	TRBV7-2	CASVRGGLETQYF	TGTGCCAGTGTGCGGGGGGGCCTGGAGACCCAGTACTTC
many	TRBJ2-3	TRBD2	TRBV5-1	CASSYTSVSTDTQYF	TGCGCCAGCAGCTATACTAGCGTGAGCACAGATACGCAGTATTTT
many	TRBJ2-1	.	TRBV19	CASSRDKYNEQFF	TGTGCCAGTAGTAGGGACAAATACAATGAGCAGTTCTTC
many	TRBJ1-6	TRBD1	TRBV25-1	CASRTTTGQGNSPLHF	TGTGCCAGCAGGACAACCACGGGACAGGGGAATTCACCCCTCCACTTT
many	TRBJ2-7	.	TRBV11-2	CASSLGFSGEQYF	TGTGCCAGCAGCTTAGGTTTTAGCGGCGAGCAGTACTTC
many	TRBJ2-3	TRBD2	TRBV11-3	CASSLGVRLAGATDTQYF	TGTGCCAGCAGCTTGGGGGTCCGACTAGCGGGGGCCACAGATACGCAGTATTTT
many	TRBJ2-7	.	TRBV5-1	CASSLVSSAAYEQYF	TGCGCCAGCAGCTTGGTGTCTAGCGCGGCCTACGAGCAGTACTTC
many	TRBJ2-5	TRBD1	TRBV29-1	CSVVLQGAGETQYF	TGCAGCGTAGTATTACAGGGGGCTGGAGAGACCCAGTACTTC
many	TRBJ2-3	TRBD2	TRBV5-5	CASRSSVRLAGNTDTQYF	TGTGCCAGCAGAAGCTCTGTTCGACTAGCGGGTAACACAGATACGCAGTATTTT
many	TRBJ2-7	.	TRBV18	CASSPRAGREYEQYF	TGTGCCAGCTCACCTCGGGCAGGGCGGGAATACGAGCAGTACTTC
many	TRBJ2-3	TRBD2	TRBV11-3	CASSFGLAGGPGDTQYF	TGTGCCAGCAGCTTCGGACTAGCGGGAGGGCCAGGAGATACGCAGTATTTT